Each of the 26 T cell receptor beta chains below was sequenced from the same sample in a study of T-cell reconstitution after alpha-beta-depleted transplantation in children. Preparation of the TCRbeta library was carried out with unique molecular identifiers. TCRdb used MiXCR to reprocess the PCR reads, holding one entry per CDR3 protein. The table records 700,000 to 850,000 distinct CDR3 sequences, under 20% of them present only once. This specimen consisted of PBMCs, mostly from graft donor cells, obtained 360 days after TCRalphabeta/CD19-depleted stem cell transplant. These receptors were collected from a male patient between 10 and 17 years old who had a stem cell transplant for acute lymphoblastic leukemia, so the T cells may come from the graft donor.

In its sample, this clonotype was seen a few times. CDR3 in amino acids: CASSLTGAAPYEQYF. The CDR3 nucleotides are TGTGCCAGCAGTTTAACTGGGGCGGCCCCCTACGAGCAGTACTTC. This sequence joins TRBV27 and TRBJ2-7, with D tentatively TRBD1 (5 bases). V was trimmed by 2 bases and J by 2 bases, leaving 13 bases between them. The CDR3 runs 15 residues. Looked up from germline, CDR1 is MNHEY and CDR2 is SMNVEV (reference sequence).

V usage is TRBV5-1 and J usage is TRBJ2-7, with 12 bases fitting TRBD2. This CDR3 region has 14 residues. In germline, CDR1 is SGHRS, CDR2 YFSETQ. After removal of 9 bases from V and 3 bases from J, the junction contained 7 bases not matched to a gene. CDR3 in amino acids: CATSEGLAGYEQYF. The CDR3 DNA reads TGCGCCACCTCTGAGGGACTAGCGGGCTACGAGCAGTACTTC.

This clonotype came up many times. The chain combines TRBV24-1 with TRBJ2-3, with D uncertain. This CDR3 has 16 residues. The germline V gene has CDR1 KGHDR and CDR2 SFDVKD. V lost 2 bases and J lost 0, with 11 bases in between. CDR3 protein: CATSDSYSPSTDTQYF. The CDR3 bases are TGTGCCACCAGTGATTCCTACTCTCCTAGCACAGATACGCAGTATTTT.

This clonotype was recorded at least ten times. The chain combines TRBV7-9 with TRBJ2-1; 10 nucleotides align to TRBD2. In germline, CDR1 is SEHNR, CDR2 FQNEAQ (reference sequence). The junction had 6 bases not matched to a gene; V was cut back by 1 base and J by 9 bases. The CDR3 length is 15 residues. CDR3 bases: TGTGCCAGCAGCTTAGGGGCTAGCGGGAGAGGTGAGCAGTTCTTC. Translation: CASSLGASGRGEQFF.

This clonotype was picked up many times. This chain uses TRBV12-3 or TRBV12-4 with TRBJ2-2, with 13 bases identical to TRBD2. The length of the CDR3 is 16 residues. V gave up 7 bases and J gave up 6 bases; unmatched junction bases: 8. The CDR3 region has the DNA TGTGCCAGCACCCCACTAGCGGGAGGGTCCTCCGGGGAGCTGTTTTTT. The encoded protein is CASTPLAGGSSGELFF.

In this sample, this clonotype turned up a few times. The rearrangement uses TRBV6-6 and TRBJ2-7; D gene unclear. CDR3 length: 13 residues. CDR1 and CDR2 (germline): MNHNY, SVGAGI (reference sequence). Trimming removed 10 bases from V and 2 bases from J, with 15 bases in between. For the CDR3, the DNA is TGTGCCACCGAACGGCGTATTGCCTACGAGCAGTACTTC. Amino acids: CATERRIAYEQYF.

This clonotype was seen a few times. J is TRBJ2-7 and V is TRBV6-5; TRBD1 is a possible D gene (5 bases). CDR3 length: 13 residues. Between the trimmed V and J ends, which lost 1 base and 4 bases, there was a span of 8 bases. From germline, CDR1 is MNHEY and CDR2 SVGAGI. CDR3 amino acids: CASSYFSGYEQYF. CDR3 in DNA: TGTGCCAGCAGTTACTTCTCAGGGTACGAGCAGTACTTC.

The genes are TRBV5-1 and TRBJ1-1, with 9 bases lining up with TRBD1. The trim removed 4 bases at V and 0 bases at J, leaving 4 bases unmatched. This CDR3 region has 15 residues. Germline assignment: CDR1 SGHRS and CDR2 YFSETQ. Written as DNA, the CDR3 is TGCGCCAGCAGCAATCGACAGGGGGTGAACACTGAAGCTTTCTTT. Its protein product is CASSNRQGVNTEAFF.

This clonotype was observed a few times. This sequence joins TRBV7-2 and TRBJ2-7; no clear D. Per the germline V gene, CDR1 is SGHTA and CDR2 is FQGNSA. V dropped 2 bases and J dropped 0 bases, with 11 bases sitting between them. This CDR3 is built from 15 residues. CDR3 sequence: CASSLITSSSYEQYF. The CDR3 DNA follows: TGTGCCAGCAGCTTAATAACTTCAAGCTCCTACGAGCAGTACTTC.

The gene calls are TRBV12-3 or TRBV12-4 and TRBJ2-4; D remains ambiguous. The V end was cut by 3 bases, the J end by 0 bases, with 6 bases between. CDR3 length: 14 residues. As DNA, the CDR3 is TGTGCCAGCAGTTTGATGTTAGCCAAAAACATTCAGTACTTC. It translates to CASSLMLAKNIQYF.

This clonotype turned up a few times. The chain employs TRBV5-1 and TRBJ2-7, with 8 bases aligning to TRBD1. The CDR3 covers 16 residues. Per germline, CDR1 SGHRS and CDR2 YFSETQ. V was pared by 4 bases and J by 3 bases, with 12 bases of the junction left unmatched. The CDR3 nucleotides read TGCGCCAGCAGCCCCCCCCGACAGGGGCTAATCTACGAGCAGTACTTC. The encoded protein is CASSPPRQGLIYEQYF.

This clonotype was seen a handful of times. The chain links TRBV12-3 or TRBV12-4 to TRBJ1-6; TRBD1 agrees at 7 bases. V gave up 2 bases and J gave up 6 bases; unmatched junction bases: 1. This CDR3 comprises 14 residues. The CDR3 loop is CASSLPGGNSPLHF. The CDR3 nucleotides are TGTGCCAGCAGTTTACCAGGGGGTAATTCACCCCTCCACTTT.

This chain links TRBV20-1 with TRBJ2-5; 7 positions match TRBD2. Germline V gene sequence: CDR1 DFQATT, CDR2 SNEGSKA (reference sequence). This CDR3 comprises 11 residues. Trimming cost V 1 base and J 10 bases; bases outside gene matches: 3. The CDR3 loop reads CSARVGEGQYF. The CDR3 DNA reads as TGCAGTGCTAGAGTCGGGGAGGGCCAGTACTTC.

The J gene is TRBJ1-1, the V gene TRBV12-3 or TRBV12-4; D possibly corresponds to TRBD1 (5 bases). The CDR3 extends over 14 amino acids. Trimming removed 3 bases from V and 4 bases from J, with 12 bases in between. CDR3 coding DNA: TGTGCCAGCAGTTTCACAGGAGCGGGCACTGAAGCTTTCTTT. Amino acids: CASSFTGAGTEAFF.

The chain has TRBV20-1 and TRBJ1-1, with a weak D call TRBD1 (6 bases). The CDR3 totals 15 residues. V lost 3 bases and J lost 0, with 14 bases in between. CDR1 and CDR2 (germline): DFQATT, SNEGSKA (reference sequence). The CDR3 protein is CSASRGRVMNTEAFF. CDR3 nucleotides: TGCAGTGCTAGTAGGGGGAGGGTTATGAACACTGAAGCTTTCTTT.

This rearrangement joins TRBV14 to TRBJ2-1; TRBD2 is a possible D gene (6 bases). The V gene's germline CDR1 is SGHDN and CDR2 FVKESK. The V and J ends lost 4 bases and 0 bases respectively, with 16 bases between them. This CDR3 contains 17 residues. CDR3 sequence: CASSPFPGLSSYNEQFF. CDR3 DNA sequence: TGTGCCAGCAGCCCATTCCCGGGACTCAGCTCCTACAATGAGCAGTTCTTC.

For the CDR3, the DNA is TGTGCCATCAGTGAGTCTTCACTTTCCTACGAGCAGTACTTC. Amino acids: CAISESSLSYEQYF. The V call is TRBV10-3, the J call TRBJ2-7; D remains ambiguous. The germline V gene encodes CDR1 ENHRY and CDR2 SYGVKD. The CDR3 spans 14 residues. Trimming stripped 0 bases from V and 1 base from J, with 7 bases between.

The V and J genes are TRBV6-1 and TRBJ2-7; TRBD1 aligns across 8 bases. CDR1 and CDR2 from the germline V gene are MNHNS and SASEGT. Germline trimming cut 7 bases from V and 6 bases from J; bases unmatched to any gene: 11. The CDR3 spans 14 residues. The CDR3 DNA reads as TGTGCCAGCAATCCCACAGGGGGGACCATCGAGCAGTACTTC. It codes for CASNPTGGTIEQYF.

This clonotype was counted many times. This chain links TRBV28 with TRBJ2-7, with a weak D call TRBD2 (6 bases). Trimming cost V 5 bases and J 4 bases, with 15 bases left between them. Germline values: CDR1 MDHEN, CDR2 SYDVKM. This CDR3 contains 14 residues. CDR3 sequence reads: CASSPSRESYEQYF. The CDR3 DNA reads TGTGCCAGCAGTCCAAGCCGGGAGTCGTACGAGCAGTACTTC.

This clonotype has more than one count but fewer than ten. V and J are TRBV7-3 and TRBJ2-5, with D perhaps TRBD2 (6 bases). This CDR3 has 18 residues. The V end lost 2 bases, the J end lost 2 bases, and 21 bases lay between the germline ends. CDR1 and CDR2 from the germline V gene are SGHTA and FQGTGA. The CDR3 DNA reads as TGTGCCAGCAGCTTAGGGTCATATGGGCGGGGAATTCAAGAGACCCAGTACTTC. Residues: CASSLGSYGRGIQETQYF. The full variable domain, completed using reference TRBV7-3 and TRBJ2-5, is GAGVSQTPSNKVTEKGKYVELRCDPISGHTALYWYRQSLGQGPEFLIYFQGTGAADDSGLPNDRFFAVRPEGSVSTLKIQRTERGDSAVYLCASSLGSYGRGIQETQYFGPGTRLLVL.

The rearrangement joins TRBV2 to TRBJ2-1; no firm D call. Germline V lookup: CDR1 SNHLY, CDR2 FYNNEI. The V end was cut by 8 bases, the J end by 0 bases, with 11 bases between. The CDR3 is made up of 14 amino acids. The CDR3 DNA follows: TGTGCCAGCGAGCCCTCTAGCTCCTACAATGAGCAGTTCTTC. Protein product: CASEPSSSYNEQFF.

This clonotype was recorded many times. The chain is built from TRBV7-7 and TRBJ2-2; unclear D gene. Germline CDR1 reads SSHAT; CDR2 reads FNYEAQ (reference sequence). Trimming took off 2 bases at V and 1 base at J, with 8 bases between the two ends. The CDR3 loop spans 15 amino acids. The CDR3 DNA reads as TGTGCCAGCAGCTTACGCAGGCTGAACACCGGGGAGCTGTTTTTT. It codes for CASSLRRLNTGELFF.

V gene TRBV27 combines with J gene TRBJ2-1, with no clear D. Germline values: CDR1 MNHEY, CDR2 SMNVEV (reference sequence). Trimming cost V 8 bases and J 0 bases, with 14 bases left between them. CDR3 length: 15 amino acids. CDR3 DNA sequence: TGTGCCAGCCAAGACCCATTCAGCTCCTACAATGAGCAGTTCTTC. Its translation: CASQDPFSSYNEQFF.

This clonotype was counted a few times. The chain joins TRBV12-3 or TRBV12-4 to TRBJ2-7, with D maybe TRBD2 (6 bases). The CDR3 is made up of 14 amino acids. V lost 6 bases to trimming and J lost 1 base, with 13 bases between them. Here the CDR3 DNA reads TGTGCCAGCAGCGATCAGGAGGGTTCCTACGAGCAGTACTTC. Its translation is CASSDQEGSYEQYF.

The V call is TRBV11-2, the J call TRBJ2-5, with 7 bases fitting TRBD2. Germline V lookup: CDR1 SGHAT, CDR2 FQNNGV. Trimming removed 5 bases from V and 9 bases from J; junction bases left unmatched: 9. The CDR3 loop spans 13 amino acids. The CDR3 nucleotides are TGTGCCAGCAGCCTTAGCGGTGGGGGGGCCCAGTACTTC. Amino acids: CASSLSGGGAQYF.

V is TRBV7-9 and J is TRBJ2-1; D might be TRBD2 (5 bases). The V gene's germline CDR1 is SEHNR and CDR2 FQNEAQ (reference sequence). The length of the CDR3 is 17 residues. V was pared by 3 bases and J by 6 bases, with 21 bases between. The CDR3 DNA is TGTGCCAGCAGCTTTGAGGAGAGAGGGAGTCGGTTCAATGAGCAGTTCTTC. Encoded protein: CASSFEERGSRFNEQFF.